These 9 T cell receptor beta chains share one sample of origin, sequenced in a study of blood T cells in healthy people across ages. The second PCR ran roughly 7 to 12 cycles with a sample-barcoded 5' primer and J-beta primers. TCRdb processed the 5' RACE reads anew with MiXCR; each CDR3 protein has one entry. The repertoire holds about 1 million distinct CDR3 sequences, with more than 35% as singletons. Sequences were obtained from blood. The receptors come from a woman between 55 and 75 years old in good health.

The V gene is TRBV20-1, the J gene TRBJ1-2; possibly TRBD1 for D (6 bases). Germline CDR1 is DFQATT and CDR2 is SNEGSKA (reference sequence). The CDR3 totals 14 residues. Trimming removed 4 bases from V and 8 bases from J, with 20 bases in between. In nucleotides, the CDR3 is TGCAGTGCTACTACATCTGACAGGACAGAGGGCTACACCTTC. Translation gives CSATTSDRTEGYTF.

The CDR3 here is CASSLDSGSTYEQYF. The CDR3 coding sequence is TGCGCCAGCAGCTTGGATTCGGGCAGTACCTACGAGCAGTACTTC. The rearrangement links TRBV5-1 to TRBJ2-4; D not certain. TRBJ2-7 explains the end of the DNA better; the J call may be wrong. CDR3 length equals 15 residues. CDR1 and CDR2 (germline): SGHRS, YFSETQ.

In DNA form, the CDR3 reads TGTGCCAGCAGCTTTCGAGCGCCCCCTTGCAACAATGAGCAGTACTTC. As protein: CASSFRAPPCNNEQYF. V usage is TRBV11-2 and J usage is TRBJ2-1; D gene uncertain. The end of the DNA is better explained by TRBJ2-7, so the J call may be wrong. The CDR3 covers 16 residues. Per the germline V gene, CDR1 is SGHAT and CDR2 is FQNNGV.

The chain employs TRBV4-1 and TRBJ2-7; TRBD1 might be the D (5 bases). Trimming removed 1 base at V and 1 base at J, with 14 bases between. The germline V gene has CDR1 MGHRA and CDR2 YSYEKL. The CDR3 has 16 residues. The CDR3 is CASSQVVQGGSYEQYF. The CDR3 bases are TGCGCCAGCAGCCAAGTAGTCCAGGGTGGGTCCTACGAGCAGTACTTC.

This sequence joins TRBV7-9 and TRBJ1-1; 9 nucleotides align to TRBD1. CDR1 and CDR2 (germline): SEHNR, FQNEAQ (reference sequence). Trimming cost V 4 bases and J 3 bases; bases outside gene matches: 9. The CDR3 runs 16 residues. CDR3 coding DNA: TGTGCCAGCAGCTGGGGACAGGGCCCTCAGGACACTGAAGCTTTCTTT. It codes for CASSWGQGPQDTEAFF.

The rearrangement links TRBV5-1 to TRBJ2-1, with TRBD2 matching 8 bases. J was trimmed by 10 bases and V by 4 bases; bases with no gene match: 10. Looked up from germline, CDR1 is SGHRS and CDR2 is YFSETQ. The CDR3 runs 14 residues. CDR3 region: CASSPVETSEEQFF. CDR3 nucleotides: TGCGCCAGCAGCCCTGTAGAGACTAGCGAGGAGCAGTTCTTC.

This clonotype was recorded a few times. DNA of the CDR3: TGTGCCAGCAGCAATAGATCCTCTGGGGCCAACGTCCTGACTTTC. Protein: CASSNRSSGANVLTF. V usage is TRBV9 and J usage is TRBJ2-6; D gene unclear. V was pared by 4 bases and J by 0 bases, with 8 bases between. Germline CDR1 SGDLS, CDR2 YYNGEE. The CDR3 totals 15 residues.

The V and J genes are TRBV27 and TRBJ1-1; 8 nucleotides match TRBD1. The CDR3 spans 14 residues. From germline, CDR1 is MNHEY and CDR2 SMNVEV (reference sequence). V dropped 4 bases and J dropped 5; count of bases not matched to a gene: 6. The CDR3 here is CASSSTGVWTEAFF. CDR3 DNA sequence: TGTGCCAGCAGTTCGACAGGGGTGTGGACTGAAGCTTTCTTT.

This clonotype has only a few counts. J is TRBJ2-7 and V is TRBV4-1; the D gene is possibly TRBD2 (5 bases). CDR3 length: 15 residues. CDR1 is MGHRA, CDR2 YSYEKL, per germline. V was cut by 0 bases and J by 3 bases, with 12 bases left in between. The CDR3 sequence is CASSQDGGRGYEQYF. CDR3 DNA sequence: TGCGCCAGCAGCCAAGACGGCGGCCGGGGCTACGAGCAGTACTTC.